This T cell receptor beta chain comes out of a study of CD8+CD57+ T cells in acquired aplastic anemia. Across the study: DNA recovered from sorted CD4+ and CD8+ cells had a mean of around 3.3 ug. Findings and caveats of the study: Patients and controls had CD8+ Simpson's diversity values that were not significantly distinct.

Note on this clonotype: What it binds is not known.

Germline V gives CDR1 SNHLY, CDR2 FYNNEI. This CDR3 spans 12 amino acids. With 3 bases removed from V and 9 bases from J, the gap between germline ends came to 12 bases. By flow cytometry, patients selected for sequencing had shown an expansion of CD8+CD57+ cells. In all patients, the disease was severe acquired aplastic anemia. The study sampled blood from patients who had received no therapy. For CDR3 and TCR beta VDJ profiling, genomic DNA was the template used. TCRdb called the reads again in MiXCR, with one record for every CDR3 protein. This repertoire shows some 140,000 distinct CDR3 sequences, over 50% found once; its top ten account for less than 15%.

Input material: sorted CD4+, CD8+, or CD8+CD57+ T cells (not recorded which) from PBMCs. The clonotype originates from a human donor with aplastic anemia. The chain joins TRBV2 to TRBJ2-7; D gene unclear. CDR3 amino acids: CASSDPRGVQYF. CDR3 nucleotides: TGTGCCAGCAGTGATCCAAGAGGCGTGCAGTACTTC. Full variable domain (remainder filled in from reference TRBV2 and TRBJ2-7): EPEVTQTPSHQVTQMGQEVILRCVPISNHLYFYWYRQILGQKVEFLVSFYNNEISEKSEIFDDQFSVERPDGSNFTLKIRSTKLEDSAMYFCASSDPRGVQYFGPGTRLTVT.